This TCR beta chain is from a study of T-cell reconstitution after alpha-beta-depleted transplantation in children. Researchers prepared the TCRbeta library using unique molecular identifiers, the study reports. MiXCR, applied by TCRdb to the PCR reads, yields one record per CDR3 protein. The sample has about 980,000 distinct CDR3 sequences, less than 30% seen once. Study outcomes and limitations: Counts and diversity of T cells one year after transplant came mostly from newly produced T cells. The origin of high day-60 TCRbeta diversity in some patients lay in surviving recipient T cells and thymic progenitors. Where alpha-beta T cells came from about two months after transplant was reportedly several hundred expanded graft clones.

Ten or more counts support this clonotype. No antigen is known for it. The sequencing here drew on PBMCs, mostly from graft donor cells, taken 360 days after TCRalphabeta/CD19-depleted stem cell transplant. This clonotype was obtained from a boy under two years old who had a stem cell transplant for SCID, so the T cells may come from the graft donor.

As DNA, the CDR3 is TGCAGTGCTAGCACCGGGACAGGTCTGTCTGATACGCAGTATTTT. Translation gives CSASTGTGLSDTQYF. The gene calls are TRBV20-1 and TRBJ2-3; TRBD1 aligns across 8 bases. Trimming cost V 3 bases and J 6 bases; bases outside gene matches: 11. This CDR3 contains 15 residues. CDR1 is DFQATT and CDR2 is SNEGSKA in the germline V gene (reference sequence).